Each of the 27 T cell receptor beta chains below was sequenced from the same sample in a study of T cell clonality in common variable immunodeficiency. Only in-frame clones appear in the TCRdb table, and some are missing; sequencing was by immunoSEQ multiplex PCR. This record lists tens of thousands of clones, none seen once only, and the top ten clones contain around 5.4%. The sequenced material came from peripheral blood mononuclear cells. The receptors come from a person between 18 and 75 years old in good health.

This clone was detected many times. Read data end 3 residues before the CDR3 end; the end is taken from the germline J gene. The genes are TRBV29-1 and TRBJ1-1; a possible D gene is TRBD1 (5 bases). Between the trimmed V and J ends, which lost 5 bases and 4 bases, there was a span of 20 bases. The CDR3 has 15 amino acids. Germline assignment: CDR1 SQVTM and CDR2 ANQGSEA. CDR3 bases read: TGCAGCGTTCCCCGGGATGTTGGGGGGGGCACTGAA. Encoded protein: CSVPRDVGGGTE. The whole CDR3 protein is CSVPRDVGGGTEAFF.

The sample holds many counts of this clone. Coverage ceases 3 residues before the CDR3 finishes, and the germline J gene fills in the end. This chain connects TRBV19 to TRBJ2-1; 10 nucleotides align to TRBD2. The trim removed 5 bases at V and 8 bases at J, leaving 9 bases unmatched. The CDR3 runs 15 residues. Germline V gene data show CDR1 as LNHDA and CDR2 as SQIVND (reference sequence). The DNA read from the CDR3 is TGTGCCAGTAGTGGTCAGAGCGGGAGGGCCTATGAG. It encodes CASSGQSGRAYE. The whole CDR3 protein reads CASSGQSGRAYEQFF. The whole variable domain, remainder taken from reference TRBV19 and TRBJ2-1, is DGGITQSPKYLFRKEGQNVTLSCEQNLNHDAMYWYRQDPGQGLRLIYYSQIVNDFQKGDIAEGYSVSREKKESFPLTVTSAQKNPTAFYLCASSGQSGRAYEQFFGPGTRLTVL.

This clone was seen repeatedly, ten times or more. Read data end 3 residues before the CDR3 end; the end is taken from the germline J gene. Other DNA sequences from this sample encode an identical CDR3 as well. J is TRBJ2-1 and V is TRBV5-1; TRBD2 matches 12 bases. Trimming cost V 4 bases and J 3 bases; bases outside gene matches: 5. The CDR3 sequence is 16 residues long. From germline, CDR1 is SGHRS and CDR2 YFSETQ. The chain's CDR3 is CASSLGLAGSYNEQFF. Incomplete CDR3 DNA: TGCGCCAGCAGCCTAGGACTAGCGGGGAGCTACAATGAG.

This clone has ten or more counts. The read terminates 3 residues before the CDR3 end, so the remaining end is supplied by the germline J gene. J is TRBJ2-7 and V is TRBV20-1; D call uncertain. This CDR3 comprises 12 residues. Looked up from germline, CDR1 is DFQATT and CDR2 is SNEGSKA (reference sequence). Trimming took off 5 bases at V and 5 bases at J, with 13 bases between the two ends. The CDR3 protein is CSAPSGLNEQYF. The part of the CDR3 DNA that was read is TGCAGTGCTCCATCCGGTCTCAACGAG.

This clone occurred many times. The CDR3 end falls 3 residues outside the read, so it is completed with the germline J gene. The chain couples TRBV4-1 to TRBJ1-4; possibly TRBD1 for D (6 bases). The CDR3 runs 16 residues. V was clipped by 0 bases and J by 4 bases, with 12 bases between them. The V gene's germline CDR1 is MGHRA and CDR2 YSYEKL. CDR3 amino acids: CASSQDLPRGNEKLFF. Incomplete CDR3 DNA: TGCGCCAGCAGCCAAGATTTGCCCAGGGGTAATGAAAAA.

Only a few counts were recorded for this clone. The CDR3 end is not reached by the read, which stops 3 residues before it; the germline J gene fills it in. V is TRBV20-1 and J is TRBJ2-1; no clear D gene. Germline CDR1 DFQATT, CDR2 SNEGSKA (reference sequence). Between the trimmed V and J ends, which lost 0 bases and 5 bases, there was a span of 5 bases. The CDR3 totals 12 residues. CDR3 DNA (partial): TGCAGTGCTAGAGATAGTAACAATGAG. As protein: CSARDSNNE. The complete CDR3 sequence is CSARDSNNEQFF.

This clone has at least ten counts. The CDR3 is cut off 3 residues early in the read; its end comes from the germline J gene. The chain carries TRBV28 and TRBJ2-1; 9 positions match TRBD2. J was trimmed by 7 bases and V by 7 bases; bases with no gene match: 14. This CDR3 is built from 16 residues. Germline-derived CDR1 and CDR2 are MDHEN and SYDVKM. CDR3 amino acids: CASNPWLAGGRNEQFF. The part of the CDR3 DNA that was read is TGTGCCAGCAATCCATGGTTGGCGGGAGGGAGGAATGAG.

This clone was observed many times. The read is 3 residues too short to cover the CDR3 end, so that end is filled in from the germline J gene. This chain links TRBV6-2 or TRBV6-3 with TRBJ1-2; D perhaps matches TRBD1 (5 bases). The CDR3 totals 14 residues. The germline CDR1 and CDR2 sequences are MNHEY and SVGEGT. The part of the CDR3 DNA that was read is TGTGCCAGCAGTTACTCGAGTCAGGGCGTCGGG. Translating gives CASSYSSQGVG. From start to end, the CDR3 is CASSYSSQGVGYTF.

Many counts were recorded for this clone. The observed sequence ends 3 residues before the CDR3 terminus, with the missing tail filled in from the germline J gene. This chain connects TRBV18 to TRBJ2-4; a weak D match, TRBD1 (6 bases). Germline lookup yields CDR1 KGHSH and CDR2 LQKENI. Between the trimmed V and J ends, which lost 5 bases and 6 bases, there was a span of 8 bases. This CDR3 contains 12 residues. The sequenced part of the CDR3 DNA is TGTGCCAGCTCAACAGGGTTAAACATT. As protein: CASSTGLNI. The complete CDR3 protein is CASSTGLNIQYF.

This clone has ten or more counts. The read ends 3 residues before the CDR3 terminus; that terminus is restored from the germline J gene. The chain carries TRBV12-3 or TRBV12-4 and TRBJ1-2, with D maybe TRBD1 (5 bases). The CDR3 has 13 residues. The CDR3 is CASTPSPGRGYTF. The part of the CDR3 DNA that was read is TGTGCCAGCACCCCAAGCCCAGGGAGGGGC.

This clone was seen at least ten times. The CDR3 end lies 3 residues beyond the end of the read and is filled in from the germline J gene. The genes are TRBV28 and TRBJ2-3, with 12 bases fitting TRBD2. Germline CDR1 is MDHEN and CDR2 is SYDVKM. This CDR3 has 16 amino acids. V lost 3 bases and J lost 6; bases outside the gene matches: 7. Partial CDR3 DNA: TGTGCCAGCAGTTTCTGGACTAGCGGGACTTCTGATACG. It codes for CASSFWTSGTSDT. The whole CDR3 protein is CASSFWTSGTSDTQYF. The complete variable domain, with remaining parts taken from reference TRBV28 and TRBJ2-3, reads DVKVTQSSRYLVKRTGEKVFLECVQDMDHENMFWYRQDPGLGLRLIYFSYDVKMKEKGDIPEGYSVSREKKERFSLILESASTNQTSMYLCASSFWTSGTSDTQYFGPGTRLTVL.

This clone was seen ten or more times. The read finishes 3 residues shy of the CDR3 end, and the germline J gene is used to complete it. The chain joins TRBV7-3 to TRBJ2-1; TRBD1 aligns across 7 bases. V was pared by 2 bases and J by 2 bases, with 3 bases of the junction left unmatched. CDR3 length equals 15 residues. The germline CDR1 and CDR2 sequences are SGHTA and FQGTGA. CDR3 DNA, as far as it was read: TGTGCCAGCAGCTTAGACAGGGAGCCCTACAATGAG. Translating gives CASSLDREPYNE. From start to end, the CDR3 is CASSLDREPYNEQFF.

This clone was recorded at least ten times. The sequenced fragment ends 3 residues before the CDR3 boundary, so the rest is inferred from the germline J gene. The chain links TRBV19 to TRBJ1-5, with D possibly being TRBD1 (6 bases). The V end lost 3 bases, the J end lost 4 bases, and 10 bases lay between the germline ends. Germline values: CDR1 LNHDA, CDR2 SQIVND (reference sequence). This CDR3 comprises 14 residues. The CDR3 reads CASSIGQINQPQHF. CDR3 DNA (partial): TGTGCCAGTAGTATTGGACAGATTAATCAGCCC.

Only a few counts were recorded for this clone. The CDR3 end is not reached by the read, which stops 3 residues before it; the germline J gene fills it in. The chain carries TRBV18 and TRBJ1-1, with a weak D call TRBD1 (5 bases). Germline V CDR1 and CDR2: KGHSH, LQKENI. V lost 1 base and J 4 bases, leaving 10 bases between the germline ends. The CDR3 contains 14 residues. The CDR3 here is CASSPRREGTEAFF. The covered CDR3 bases are TGTGCCAGCTCACCACGCAGGGAGGGCACTGAA.

This clone was counted ten times or more. The DNA ends 3 residues before the CDR3 does, and the rest of the CDR3 is filled in from the germline J gene. The rearrangement links TRBV18 to TRBJ1-2, with D hard to call. Germline V gene data show CDR1 as KGHSH and CDR2 as LQKENI. CDR3 length: 16 residues. This CDR3 reads CASSPLGRGLSTGYTF. CDR3 bases read: TGTGCCAGCTCACCGCTTGGTAGAGGACTTTCTACGGGC.

This clone has a count of ten or more. The CDR3 protein is CASSLNRAEAFF. CDR3 DNA, as far as it was read: TGTGCCAGCTCACTTAACCGGGCTGAA. The J gene is TRBJ1-1, the V gene TRBV18; D not certain. The observed sequence ends 3 residues before the CDR3 terminus, with the missing tail filled in from the germline J gene. The CDR3 is 12 residues long. The germline V gene encodes CDR1 KGHSH and CDR2 LQKENI. V lost 4 bases, J lost 6 bases, and 9 bases lay in between.

This clone has at least ten counts. The covered CDR3 bases are TGTGCCAGCAGCTTAGGGACAGGTCGGAATGAAAAA. Translation: CASSLGTGRNEK. The complete CDR3 protein is CASSLGTGRNEKLFF. This sequence joins TRBV11-2 and TRBJ1-4; 7 bases are a match to TRBD1. The read falls 3 residues short of the CDR3 end, and the missing part is taken from the germline J gene. Losses at the gene ends were 1 base for V and 5 bases for J; bases not matched to a gene: 4. Germline V gene sequence: CDR1 SGHAT, CDR2 FQNNGV. CDR3 length: 15 amino acids.

This clone was detected a few times. CDR3 sequence: CSASPGLARYNEQFF. The covered CDR3 bases are TGCAGTGCTAGCCCGGGACTAGCGCGATACAATGAG. The chain joins TRBV20-1 to TRBJ2-1; 10 bases agree with TRBD2. The DNA ends 3 residues before the CDR3 does, and the rest of the CDR3 is filled in from the germline J gene. There are 15 residues in the CDR3. V was clipped by 3 bases and J by 4 bases; unmatched bases: 6. The germline CDR1 and CDR2 sequences are DFQATT and SNEGSKA (reference sequence).

This clone showed up many times. Sequencing ends 3 residues short of the CDR3 end; the germline J gene provides the rest. The chain recombines TRBV20-1 with TRBJ2-3; 8 nucleotides line up with TRBD2. With 1 base clipped from V and 4 bases from J, the junction kept 10 bases outside the gene matches. CDR1 and CDR2 from the germline V gene are DFQATT and SNEGSKA (reference sequence). The CDR3 is 16 amino acids. The sequenced part of the CDR3 DNA is TGCAGTGCTAGAGGCGTACTCGCGGGAGGATCAGATACG. The encoded protein is CSARGVLAGGSDT. The full CDR3 protein is CSARGVLAGGSDTQYF.

This clone occurred many times. The CDR3 end lies 3 residues beyond the end of the read and is filled in from the germline J gene. The V and J genes are TRBV6-2 or TRBV6-3 and TRBJ1-2; perhaps TRBD1 as D (6 bases). This CDR3 region has 12 residues. CDR1 and CDR2 from the germline V gene are MNHEY and SVGEGT. The CDR3 region is CASSYTRGGYTF. The DNA read from the CDR3 is TGTGCCAGCAGTTACACCAGGGGCGGC.

This clone was counted many times. The read comes to an end 3 residues before the CDR3 does, leaving the germline J gene to fill in the end. The chain joins TRBV20-1 to TRBJ1-6, with 10 bases that match TRBD1. Trimming cost V 0 bases and J 11 bases; bases outside gene matches: 4. The CDR3 loop spans 14 amino acids. In germline, CDR1 is DFQATT, CDR2 SNEGSKA (reference sequence). The CDR3 loop reads CSARDETGGTPLHF. CDR3 bases read: TGCAGTGCTAGAGATGAGACAGGGGGCACACCC.

This clone came up many times. The CDR3 end is not reached by the read, which stops 3 residues before it; the germline J gene fills it in. This chain uses TRBV7-2 with TRBJ2-1; D is uncertain. Trimming removed 4 bases from V and 9 bases from J, with 7 bases in between. The CDR3 spans 11 residues. The germline gives CDR1 SGHTA, CDR2 FQGNSA. Incomplete CDR3 DNA: TGTGCCAGCAGCTACTCACGTGAG. It yields the protein CASSYSRE. The complete CDR3 reads CASSYSREQFF.

This clone was observed many times. The read ends 3 residues shy of where the CDR3 ends; the end is completed using the germline J gene. This chain connects TRBV20-1 to TRBJ2-2; no firm D call. The CDR3 length is 13 residues. V gave up 2 bases and J gave up 6 bases, with 10 bases separating them. Germline values: CDR1 DFQATT, CDR2 SNEGSKA (reference sequence). The CDR3 sequence is CSARSPGPGELFF. CDR3 DNA, as far as it was read: TGCAGTGCTAGATCCCCCGGTCCCGGGGAG.

This clone was observed many times. The read stops 3 residues short of the end of the CDR3; the missing end is completed from the germline J gene. The chain recombines TRBV7-9 with TRBJ2-5; D perhaps matches TRBD1 (7 bases). V was trimmed by 5 bases and J by 5 bases, leaving 15 bases between them. In germline, CDR1 is SEHNR, CDR2 FQNEAQ (reference sequence). The CDR3 totals 14 residues. The sequenced part of the CDR3 DNA is TGTGCCAGCAGCCACGAACAGGGGAGGGAGACC. It codes for CASSHEQGRET. The whole CDR3 protein reads CASSHEQGRETQYF. The complete variable domain, with remaining parts taken from reference TRBV7-9 and TRBJ2-5, reads DTGVSQNPRHKITKRGQNVTFRCDPISEHNRLYWYRQTLGQGPEFLTYFQNEAQLEKSRLLSDRFSAERPKGSFSTLEIQRTEQGDSAMYLCASSHEQGRETQYFGPGTRLLVL.

At least ten counts were recorded for this clone. Read data end 3 residues before the CDR3 end; the end is taken from the germline J gene. The rearrangement links TRBV5-1 to TRBJ2-1, with TRBD2 as a possible D gene (6 bases). CDR3 size: 15 residues. The germline V gene has CDR1 SGHRS and CDR2 YFSETQ. The ends were cut back, 4 bases at V and 4 bases at J, with 15 bases in the middle. Here the CDR3 reads CASSLETSTYNEQFF. The CDR3 bases that were read are TGCGCCAGCAGCCTGGAGACTAGTACTTACAATGAG. The entire variable domain, with the rest obtained from reference TRBV5-1 and TRBJ2-1, is as follows: KAGVTQTPRYLIKTRGQQVTLSCSPISGHRSVSWYQQTPGQGLQFLFEYFSETQRNKGNFPGRFSGRQFSNSRSEMNVSTLELGDSALYLCASSLETSTYNEQFFGPGTRLTVL.

This clone occurred many times. Read coverage stops 3 residues before the CDR3 terminus; the germline J gene supplies the remainder. The genes are TRBV20-1 and TRBJ2-3; 8 bases match TRBD2. Germline V lookup: CDR1 DFQATT, CDR2 SNEGSKA (reference sequence). The CDR3 totals 17 residues. Germline trimming cut 3 bases from V and 2 bases from J; bases unmatched to any gene: 13. Partial CDR3 DNA: TGCAGTGCTAGTATCCCGCTGTCAGCGGGAGTCACAGATACG. It yields the protein CSASIPLSAGVTDT. The full CDR3 is CSASIPLSAGVTDTQYF.

This clone came up many times. The CDR3 end lies 3 residues beyond the end of the read and is filled in from the germline J gene. The chain is built from TRBV7-6 and TRBJ1-4, with D uncertain. Trimming shortened V by 0 bases and J by 0 bases, and 11 bases separated the two germline ends. CDR1 is SGHVS and CDR2 is FNYEAQ in the germline V gene. The CDR3 consists of 17 residues. CDR3 protein: CASSLAARWSTNEKLFF. The CDR3 bases that were read are TGTGCCAGCAGCTTAGCAGCGCGATGGTCAACTAATGAAAAA.